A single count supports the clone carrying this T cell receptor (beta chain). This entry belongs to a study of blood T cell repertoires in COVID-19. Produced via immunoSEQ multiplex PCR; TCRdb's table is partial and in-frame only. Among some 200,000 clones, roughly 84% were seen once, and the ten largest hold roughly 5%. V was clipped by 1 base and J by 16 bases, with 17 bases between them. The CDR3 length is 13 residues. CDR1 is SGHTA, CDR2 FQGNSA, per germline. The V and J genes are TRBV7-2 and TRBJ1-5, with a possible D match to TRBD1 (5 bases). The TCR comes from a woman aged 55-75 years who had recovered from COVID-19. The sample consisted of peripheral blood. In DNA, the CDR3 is TGTGCCAGCAGCTTAGAAGTTCAGGGCGATAGTCATTTT. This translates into CASSLEVQGDSHF.